What follows are 25 T cell receptor beta chains derived from one specimen sequenced in a study of neurological immune-mediated disorders. TCRdb passed the 5' RACE reads through MiXCR, listing each CDR3 protein once. The sample holds around 69,000 distinct CDR3 sequences; about 9.4% are singletons and the top ten take 9.5% to 10%. Time point defined: longitudinal time-point 1 (baseline). Sequencing input: PBMCs. The receptors originated from a man aged 30-40 years in good health.

Ten or more counts support this clonotype. This chain links TRBV12-3 or TRBV12-4 with TRBJ2-7; D is undetermined. The CDR3 contains 13 residues. V lost 7 bases, J lost 7 bases, and 17 bases lay in between. The CDR3 coding sequence is TGTGCCAGCACCCTAAAAGGCCTCATGGAGCAGTACTTC. Its translation: CASTLKGLMEQYF.

This clonotype was recorded many times. The chain joins TRBV5-1 to TRBJ1-2; weak D call: TRBD1 (5 bases). Trimming took 0 bases from V and 6 from J, leaving 6 bases between them. The germline V gene encodes CDR1 SGHRS and CDR2 YFSETQ. The CDR3 sequence is 12 residues long. The CDR3 loop reads CASSLAGDGYTF. The DNA of the CDR3 is TGCGCCAGCAGCTTGGCGGGGGATGGCTACACCTTC.

At least ten counts were recorded for this clonotype. The chain combines TRBV7-2 with TRBJ2-3; D is perhaps TRBD2 (6 bases). The length of the CDR3 is 14 residues. V dropped 6 bases and J dropped 3 bases, with 13 bases sitting between them. Germline assignment: CDR1 SGHTA and CDR2 FQGNSA. The CDR3 loop reads CASRLGSTTDTQYF. The CDR3 region has the DNA TGTGCCAGCAGGCTCGGGAGTACTACAGATACGCAGTATTTT.

This clonotype came up many times. The rearrangement uses TRBV5-1 and TRBJ2-5, with TRBD1 matching over 10 bases. The germline gives CDR1 SGHRS, CDR2 YFSETQ. CDR3 length equals 15 residues. Germline trimming cut 2 bases from V and 2 bases from J; bases unmatched to any gene: 3. CDR3 sequence (DNA): TGCGCCAGCAGCTTTGGGGACAGGGGACAAGAGACCCAGTACTTC. This encodes CASSFGDRGQETQYF.

In its sample, this clonotype was seen many times. The chain has TRBV9 and TRBJ2-1; D possibly corresponds to TRBD2 (6 bases). The length of the CDR3 is 14 residues. V lost 0 bases and J lost 3, with 7 bases in between. Germline values: CDR1 SGDLS, CDR2 YYNGEE. The chain's CDR3 is CASSVGGDYNEQFF. CDR3 sequence (DNA): TGTGCCAGCAGCGTAGGGGGGGACTACAATGAGCAGTTCTTC.

By sample fraction, this clonotype is medium-sized. This sequence joins TRBV4-1 and TRBJ2-1, with 9 bases aligning to TRBD2. With V trimmed by 0 bases and J by 14 bases, 5 bases remained unmatched. This CDR3 comprises 13 residues. Germline-derived CDR1 and CDR2 are MGHRA and YSYEKL. Here the CDR3 reads CASSQDELAGKFF. CDR3 in DNA: TGCGCCAGCAGCCAAGATGAGCTAGCGGGAAAGTTCTTC.

This clonotype appeared many times. The rearrangement uses TRBV7-3 and TRBJ1-1, with 8 bases identical to TRBD1. CDR1 is SGHTA and CDR2 is FQGTGA in the germline V gene. This CDR3 contains 13 residues. The V and J ends lost 5 bases and 4 bases, in that order; junction bases with no gene match: 3. CDR3 region: CASSQQGGTEAFF. CDR3 DNA: TGTGCCAGCAGCCAACAGGGGGGCACTGAAGCTTTCTTT.

This clonotype was observed many times. The rearrangement links TRBV5-1 to TRBJ2-4; D uncertain. The CDR3 runs to 16 residues. V gave up 0 bases and J gave up 0 bases, with 10 bases separating them. Germline V gives CDR1 SGHRS, CDR2 YFSETQ. Here the CDR3 reads CASSLAASLAKNIQYF. The DNA of the CDR3 is TGCGCCAGCAGCTTGGCCGCCAGTCTAGCCAAAAACATTCAGTACTTC.

This clonotype came up many times. This rearrangement joins TRBV20-1 to TRBJ1-3, with D uncertain. This CDR3 comprises 13 residues. The V gene lost 5 bases and the J gene lost 0 bases, with 8 bases spanning the gap. Germline-derived CDR1 and CDR2 are DFQATT and SNEGSKA (reference sequence). The CDR3 bases are TGCAGTGCTCCTCGGGGCTCTGGAAACACCATATATTTT. Encoded protein: CSAPRGSGNTIYF.

This clonotype was counted at least ten times. The chain links TRBV4-2 to TRBJ2-7, with TRBD2 matching over 7 bases. The junction had 9 bases not matched to a gene; V was cut back by 0 bases and J by 4 bases. The CDR3 consists of 16 residues. The germline V gene has CDR1 LGHNA and CDR2 YNFKEQ. In nucleotides, the CDR3 is TGTGCCAGCAGCCAAGATTTGGAGCGGGGCTTATACGAGCAGTACTTC. Translated: CASSQDLERGLYEQYF.

There are a few counts of this clonotype. This chain uses TRBV6-1 with TRBJ2-7; D gene unclear. This CDR3 region has 12 residues. Trimming left V 10 bases short and J 2 bases short, with 12 bases between. Germline CDR1 reads MNHNS; CDR2 reads SASEGT. Here the CDR3 DNA reads TGTGCCACCCGGACGGCAACCTACGAGCAGTACTTC. This codes for CATRTATYEQYF.

This chain links TRBV7-9 with TRBJ1-1; D gene ambiguous. The CDR3 consists of 12 residues. Germline CDR1 SEHNR, CDR2 FQNEAQ (reference sequence). V shed 5 bases and J shed 6 bases, with 10 bases lying between them. CDR3 loop: CASSLEVSEAFF. CDR3 nucleotides: TGTGCCAGCAGCCTGGAGGTTTCTGAAGCTTTCTTT. The whole variable domain, filled in from reference TRBV7-9 and TRBJ1-1, reads DTGVSQNPRHKITKRGQNVTFRCDPISEHNRLYWYRQTLGQGPEFLTYFQNEAQLEKSRLLSDRFSAERPKGSFSTLEIQRTEQGDSAMYLCASSLEVSEAFFGQGTRLTVV.

The chain links TRBV7-3 to TRBJ2-2; the D is unclear. Germline V gene data show CDR1 as SGHTA and CDR2 as FQGTGA. The length of the CDR3 is 14 residues. Trimming pared 6 bases from V and 1 base from J, leaving 9 bases between. CDR3 DNA sequence: TGTGCCAGCAGACAGAATATGAACACCGGGGAGCTGTTTTTT. Translating it yields CASRQNMNTGELFF.

This clonotype has a count of ten or more. J is TRBJ1-5 and V is TRBV27; D unresolved. Germline CDR1 MNHEY, CDR2 SMNVEV (reference sequence). V lost 2 bases to trimming and J lost 6 bases, with 17 bases between them. This CDR3 has 16 residues. CDR3 nucleotide sequence: TGTGCCAGCAGTTTAAGCAGCCCGACGTTGGGTCAGCCCCAGCATTTT. Its translation is CASSLSSPTLGQPQHF.

This clonotype was recorded many times. This chain links TRBV7-8 with TRBJ1-2; 7 bases fit TRBD1. The CDR3 extends over 13 amino acids. With 5 bases clipped from V and 7 bases from J, the junction kept 7 bases outside the gene matches. CDR1 is SGHVS, CDR2 FQNEAQ, per germline. This CDR3 is CASSQGQIAGYTF. As DNA, the CDR3 is TGTGCCAGCAGCCAGGGACAGATCGCTGGCTACACCTTC.

In its sample, this clonotype was seen many times. This sequence joins TRBV5-1 and TRBJ2-1, with 7 bases lining up with TRBD1. The CDR3 length is 14 residues. V dropped 3 bases and J dropped 6; count of bases not matched to a gene: 6. The V gene's germline CDR1 is SGHRS and CDR2 YFSETQ. CDR3 protein: CASSSPRTGNEQFF. For the CDR3, the DNA is TGCGCCAGCAGCTCTCCGCGGACAGGCAATGAGCAGTTCTTC.

The rearrangement links TRBV7-2 to TRBJ2-3, with D possibly TRBD2 on 5 matching bases. V was clipped by 3 bases and J by 3 bases, with 10 bases between them. The CDR3 spans 14 residues. From germline, CDR1 is SGHTA and CDR2 FQGNSA. The CDR3 bases are TGTGCCAGCAGCTTTGTGGGAGCGACAGATACGCAGTATTTT. This encodes CASSFVGATDTQYF.

This clonotype has ten or more counts. This may stem from a read error, because a much larger clone lies one nucleotide away. The rearrangement uses TRBV18 and TRBJ2-1; D is undetermined. Germline loops: CDR1 KGHSH, CDR2 LQKENI. This CDR3 has 12 amino acids. The CDR3 DNA reads as TGTGTCAGCTCACCACCTAACGATGAGCAGTTCTTC. Its protein is CVSSPPNDEQFF.

With respect to this clonotype: A much bigger clone sits one base away, suggesting this may be a read error. The V call is TRBV20-1, the J call TRBJ2-2; either TRBD1 or TRBD2 may fit D (5 bases each). This CDR3 is built from 15 residues. Germline lookup yields CDR1 DFQATT and CDR2 SNEGSKA (reference sequence). CDR3: CSAPGRNTRAGEMFF. In DNA, the CDR3 is TGCAGTGCCCCAGGGCGAAATACCCGGGCCGGGGAGATGTTTTTT.

By share, this clonotype counts as medium-sized. The chain combines TRBV5-1 with TRBJ2-2; perhaps D is TRBD1 or TRBD2 (5 bases each). This CDR3 has 15 amino acids. Germline V gives CDR1 SGHRS, CDR2 YFSETQ. V was cut by 6 bases and J by 4 bases, with 16 bases left in between. CDR3 amino acids: CASIIGEPATGELFF. The DNA of the CDR3 is TGCGCCAGCATTATAGGGGAGCCTGCCACCGGGGAGCTGTTTTTT.

V and J are TRBV6-1 and TRBJ2-3, with D maybe TRBD2 (5 bases). The ends were cut back, 6 bases at V and 4 bases at J, with 8 bases in the middle. Germline V gene sequence: CDR1 MNHNS, CDR2 SASEGT. This CDR3 has 12 residues. This CDR3 reads CASRGASDTQYF. CDR3 DNA: TGTGCCAGCAGGGGAGCTTCAGATACGCAGTATTTT.

In its sample, this clonotype was seen many times. The chain couples TRBV7-3 to TRBJ2-7; no clear D gene. Trimming stripped 6 bases from V and 0 bases from J, with 15 bases between. Germline CDR1 SGHTA, CDR2 FQGTGA. The CDR3 consists of 15 residues. The CDR3 bases are TGTGCCAGCAGGTACATTCGGAGTAGCTCCTACGAGCAGTACTTC. It specifies CASRYIRSSSYEQYF.

This clonotype was seen many times. The J gene is TRBJ1-2, the V gene TRBV20-1, with TRBD1 identical over 8 bases. CDR1 and CDR2 from the germline V gene are DFQATT and SNEGSKA (reference sequence). V lost 8 bases and J lost 4; bases outside the gene matches: 9. The CDR3 totals 13 residues. As DNA, the CDR3 is TGCAGTTCTTGGAGGACAGGGACCTATGGCTACACCTTC. This gives the protein CSSWRTGTYGYTF.

This clonotype was counted ten times or more. This chain connects TRBV5-1 to TRBJ2-1, with 13 bases aligning to TRBD2. This CDR3 is 19 amino acids long. V lost 1 base to trimming and J lost 0 bases; unmatched junction nucleotides: 7. From germline, CDR1 is SGHRS and CDR2 YFSETQ. In nucleotides, the CDR3 is TGCGCCAGCAGCTTGCCAGGGACTAGCGGGATGGACTCCTACAATGAGCAGTTCTTC. Its protein product is CASSLPGTSGMDSYNEQFF.

This clonotype has a count of ten or more. The chain couples TRBV6-5 to TRBJ2-7; 7 bases are a match to TRBD2. The CDR3 spans 13 residues. With V trimmed by 6 bases and J by 5 bases, 7 bases remained unmatched. Germline values: CDR1 MNHEY, CDR2 SVGAGI. CDR3: CASRGGSRDEQYF. In DNA form, the CDR3 reads TGTGCCAGCAGGGGCGGGAGTCGGGACGAGCAGTACTTC.